Shown below are 3 T cell receptor beta chains from a single sample sequenced in a study of blood T cells in healthy people across ages. Then a second PCR, running about 7 to 11 cycles, was carried out with a sample-barcoded 5' primer and a J-beta primer mix. MiXCR, applied by TCRdb to the 5' RACE reads, yields one record per CDR3 protein. In the table there are about 1,400,000 distinct CDR3 sequences, about 40% of which are singletons. The sequenced sample consisted of blood. The receptors stem from a woman under 30 in good health.

In this sample, this clonotype turned up a few times. The chain combines TRBV6-6 with TRBJ2-7, with unresolved D. Germline CDR1 reads MNHNY; CDR2 reads SVGAGI (reference sequence). Deletions cut 0 bases from V and 3 bases from J, with 9 bases between. This CDR3 region has 14 residues. The CDR3 is CASSYSATYYEQYF. The CDR3, as DNA: TGTGCCAGCAGTTACTCAGCCACCTACTACGAGCAGTACTTC.

The chain links TRBV27 to TRBJ2-3, with a tentative D call TRBD1 (6 bases). The CDR3 is made up of 17 amino acids. Trimming took off 5 bases at V and 2 bases at J, with 20 bases between the two ends. CDR1 and CDR2 (germline): MNHEY, SMNVEV (reference sequence). Here the CDR3 reads CASSGNMDRYITDTQYF. The CDR3 DNA is TGTGCCAGCAGTGGTAATATGGACAGATATATCACAGATACGCAGTATTTT.

The J gene is TRBJ2-1, the V gene TRBV15; D is possibly TRBD2 (7 bases). With 11 bases removed from V and 2 bases from J, the gap between germline ends came to 10 bases. Germline CDR1 and CDR2: LNHNV and YYDKDF (reference sequence). This CDR3 comprises 12 residues. The DNA for the CDR3 is TGTGCCGCGGGGGCGACCTACAATGAGCAGTTCTTC. It codes for CAAGATYNEQFF.